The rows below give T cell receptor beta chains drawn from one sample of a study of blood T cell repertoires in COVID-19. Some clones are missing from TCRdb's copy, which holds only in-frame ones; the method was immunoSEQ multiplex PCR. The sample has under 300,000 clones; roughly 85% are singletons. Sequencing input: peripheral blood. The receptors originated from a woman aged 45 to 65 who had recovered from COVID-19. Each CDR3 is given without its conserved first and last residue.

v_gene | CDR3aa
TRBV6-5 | ASSSPGHSQY
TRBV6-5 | ASSYPYTGELF
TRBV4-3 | ASSQVGTGTDTQY
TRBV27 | ASSARTGSFSSTDTQY
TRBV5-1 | ASSKGQGTYEQY
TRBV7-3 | ASSRQGAWADTQY
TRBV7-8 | ASSRRGGYEQY
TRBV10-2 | ASKTSRLAGYTDTQY
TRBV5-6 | ASSLGVLRGYT
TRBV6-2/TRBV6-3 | ASSYGTSSYTDTQY
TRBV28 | ASSYRVNGYT
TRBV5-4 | ASSLGTGGGTDTQY
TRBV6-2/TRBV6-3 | ASSYSETSLDEQF
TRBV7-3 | ASSALFTDTQY
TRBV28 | ASRPGQLNTEAF
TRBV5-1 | ASSWTTEETQY
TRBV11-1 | ASSSKQGAYEQY
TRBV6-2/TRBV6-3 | ASSYDLAGGQVRHEQY
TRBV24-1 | ATSGQSYNEQF
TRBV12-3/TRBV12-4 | ASSLAASYEQY
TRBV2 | ASSGQGARGETQY
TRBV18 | ASSPLQAGVNTEAF
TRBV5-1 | ASSLSSIGGPDTQY
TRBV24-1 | ATSDAGQGGDKETQY
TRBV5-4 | ASSLDPAGGSDTQY
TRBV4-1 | ASSPPGLAGGAYNEQF
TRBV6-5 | ASPDGNYGYT
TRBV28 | ASSGLQGQSNQPQH
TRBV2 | ASSTTAIGREKLF
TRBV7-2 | ASSFRGRQETQY
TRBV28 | ASTSLPQGFYGYT
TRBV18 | ASSPGRTNNEQF
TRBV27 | ASSSGQGFEQY
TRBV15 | ATSWGGTGGREQY
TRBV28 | ASSSRGTSLSYNEQF
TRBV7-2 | ASSLRGPLGETQY
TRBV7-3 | ASSPKQGWTTGNEQF
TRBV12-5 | ASGPDSGETQY
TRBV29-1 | SAGQGGEKLF
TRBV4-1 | ASSRGTGNEQY
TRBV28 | ASSLSFGAGDSSIYGYT
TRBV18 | ASSPLEGFEQY
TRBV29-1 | SVEGRDRSEKLF
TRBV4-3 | ASSQLGTGKVYGYT
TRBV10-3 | AAARQGRESPLH
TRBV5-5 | ASSIPQGDTEAF
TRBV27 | ASSLTSGENNEQF
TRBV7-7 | ASSSFGANSPLH
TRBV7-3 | ASSSQGGQGQF